The 18 T cell receptor beta chains given below trace back to one sample, sequenced in a study of response to subunit inactivated influenza vaccine. One entry per CDR3 protein results from TCRdb running MiXCR on the RT-PCR reads. The profile shows a few hundred thousand distinct CDR3 sequences, around 15% of them singletons. The sequencing here drew on PBMCs from blood, taken 11 to 12 days after vaccination. These receptors were taken from a man aged 50-60 years who received an inactivated influenza vaccine.

The V gene is TRBV5-6, the J gene TRBJ1-2, with no clear D. CDR3 size: 16 residues. The germline V gene encodes CDR1 SGHDT and CDR2 YYEEEE. Trimming pared 2 bases from V and 2 bases from J, leaving 16 bases between. CDR3 region: CASSFLLSTLNYGYTF. DNA of the CDR3: TGTGCCAGCAGCTTCCTCCTATCGACGTTGAACTATGGCTACACCTTC.

In its sample, this clonotype was seen a few times. The chain is built from TRBV7-9 and TRBJ2-1; 7 bases match TRBD1. Per the germline V gene, CDR1 is SEHNR and CDR2 is FQNEAQ (reference sequence). The trim removed 5 bases at V and 3 bases at J, leaving 7 bases unmatched. This CDR3 has 15 residues. CDR3 in DNA: TGTGCCAGCAGCGCGTACAGGGGTAACTACAATGAGCAGTTCTTC. As protein: CASSAYRGNYNEQFF. The full variable domain, rest sourced from reference TRBV7-9 and TRBJ2-1, is DTGVSQNPRHKITKRGQNVTFRCDPISEHNRLYWYRQTLGQGPEFLTYFQNEAQLEKSRLLSDRFSAERPKGSFSTLEIQRTEQGDSAMYLCASSAYRGNYNEQFFGPGTRLTVL.

V gene TRBV7-3 combines with J gene TRBJ2-1; D is possibly TRBD1 (5 bases). CDR3 length: 14 residues. CDR1 and CDR2 (germline): SGHTA, FQGTGA. The V and J ends lost 1 base and 5 bases respectively, with 9 bases between them. CDR3 in DNA: TGTGCCAGCAGCTTAAGGCAGGGCCACAATGAGCAGTTCTTC. Its translation is CASSLRQGHNEQFF.

In this sample, this clonotype turned up a few times. V usage is TRBV20-1 and J usage is TRBJ2-1; D not resolved. Germline loops: CDR1 DFQATT, CDR2 SNEGSKA (reference sequence). The CDR3 runs 15 residues. Trimming took off 0 bases at V and 6 bases at J, with 15 bases between the two ends. CDR3 DNA: TGCAGTGCTAGAGACGGAAGTGCCGAGATCAATGAGCAGTTCTTC. This gives the protein CSARDGSAEINEQFF.

The CDR3 is CASSNSGPQHF. As DNA, the CDR3 is TGTGCCAGTTCCAACAGTGGGCCCCAGCATTTT. The gene calls are TRBV7-2 and TRBJ1-5; D is unresolved. With 9 bases removed from V and 9 bases from J, the gap between germline ends came to 12 bases. The length of the CDR3 is 11 residues. The V gene's germline CDR1 is SGHTA and CDR2 FQGNSA. The whole variable domain, remainder taken from reference TRBV7-2 and TRBJ1-5, is GAGVSQSPSNKVTEKGKDVELRCDPISGHTALYWYRQSLGQGLEFLIYFQGNSAPDKSGLPSDRFSAERTGGSVSTLTIQRTQQEDSAVYLCASSNSGPQHFGDGTRLSIL.

The chain uses TRBV4-2 and TRBJ1-1; a possible D gene is TRBD1 (6 bases). Germline assignment: CDR1 LGHNA and CDR2 YNFKEQ. Trimming removed 0 bases from V and 0 bases from J, with 17 bases in between. The CDR3 is 18 amino acids. For the CDR3, the DNA is TGTGCCAGCAGCCAAGATCGCGGCAGGGGACATATGAACACTGAAGCTTTCTTT. Its translation: CASSQDRGRGHMNTEAFF.

This clonotype was detected only a few times. The chain has TRBV7-2 and TRBJ2-1; D perhaps matches TRBD2 (5 bases). CDR3 length: 15 amino acids. Germline V lookup: CDR1 SGHTA, CDR2 FQGNSA. With 7 bases removed from V and 4 bases from J, the gap between germline ends came to 17 bases. CDR3 region: CASKVRDIGYNEQFF. As DNA, the CDR3 is TGTGCCAGCAAGGTCCGGGATATTGGGTACAATGAGCAGTTCTTC.

The gene calls are TRBV10-1 and TRBJ2-1; unclear D gene. Trimming pared 0 bases from V and 7 bases from J, leaving 19 bases between. Germline CDR1 reads WNHNN; CDR2 reads SYGVQD (reference sequence). The CDR3 totals 17 residues. Written as DNA, the CDR3 is TGCGCCAGCAGTGAGTCTTTCCCCGACCCAGACCTGAATGAGCAGTTCTTC. Its translation is CASSESFPDPDLNEQFF.

This clonotype appeared many times. The chain has TRBV7-2 and TRBJ2-1; D not certain. Per germline, CDR1 SGHTA and CDR2 FQGNSA. This CDR3 has 14 amino acids. Trimming took 7 bases from V and 8 from J, leaving 18 bases between them. The CDR3: CASIKSLSPDEQFF. In DNA form, the CDR3 reads TGTGCCAGCATCAAAAGTCTTAGTCCTGATGAGCAGTTCTTC.

The V and J genes are TRBV4-3 and TRBJ2-7; 9 bases fit TRBD2. Trimming cost V 0 bases and J 6 bases; bases outside gene matches: 6. The CDR3 covers 15 residues. Looked up from germline, CDR1 is LGHNA and CDR2 is YSLEER. In DNA, the CDR3 is TGCGCCAGCAGCCAAGAAAGGACTAGCGCTTCCGAGCAGTACTTC. It translates to CASSQERTSASEQYF.

The chain has TRBV20-1 and TRBJ1-4; TRBD1 is a possible D gene (5 bases). V shed 1 base and J shed 6 bases, with 18 bases lying between them. The germline V gene encodes CDR1 DFQATT and CDR2 SNEGSKA (reference sequence). The length of the CDR3 is 16 residues. The CDR3 nucleotides read TGCAGTGCTAGAGGAGGAGGGGCCAGAAGGGATGAAAAACTGTTTTTT. Translated: CSARGGGARRDEKLFF.

This clonotype was observed a handful of times. This chain connects TRBV5-5 to TRBJ1-1; D gene unclear. The CDR3 totals 15 residues. In germline, CDR1 is SGHKS, CDR2 YYEKEE (reference sequence). V was shortened by 2 bases and J by 1 base, with 12 bases between the two germline ends. The CDR3 protein is CASSFLGLENTEAFF. CDR3 nucleotides: TGTGCCAGCAGCTTCTTGGGCTTAGAGAACACTGAAGCTTTCTTT.

In its sample, this clonotype was seen a few times. The gene calls are TRBV4-3 and TRBJ2-3, with a possible D match to TRBD2 (6 bases). The CDR3 has 15 residues. Germline V gene sequence: CDR1 LGHNA, CDR2 YSLEER. The germline V and J ends were trimmed by 3 bases and 8 bases, with 18 bases remaining between them. In DNA, the CDR3 is TGCGCCAGCAGCCAGAAAGCAGGAGCGGAGGGTACGCAGTATTTT. Protein sequence: CASSQKAGAEGTQYF.

This clonotype has just a few counts. The gene calls are TRBV7-9 and TRBJ1-4; TRBD1 aligns across 7 bases. V gave up 5 bases and J gave up 7 bases; unmatched junction bases: 10. Germline-derived CDR1 and CDR2 are SEHNR and FQNEAQ (reference sequence). There are 15 residues in the CDR3. CDR3: CASSIQGVGGEKLFF. The CDR3 region has the DNA TGTGCCAGCAGCATTCAGGGGGTCGGTGGTGAAAAACTGTTTTTT.

This clonotype was seen only a few times. The gene calls are TRBV2 and TRBJ2-7, with D perhaps TRBD1 or TRBD2 (5 bases each). The V end lost 3 bases, the J end lost 2 bases, and 8 bases lay between the germline ends. Germline lookup yields CDR1 SNHLY and CDR2 FYNNEI. The CDR3 consists of 13 residues. The chain's CDR3 is CASSEWGTYEQYF. CDR3 nucleotide sequence: TGTGCCAGCAGTGAGTGGGGGACCTACGAGCAGTACTTC.

The chain employs TRBV7-2 and TRBJ2-5; no clear D. This CDR3 comprises 15 residues. Germline V gene sequence: CDR1 SGHTA, CDR2 FQGNSA. V was clipped by 0 bases and J by 1 base, with 9 bases between them. Here the CDR3 reads CASSLAWHTQETQYF. CDR3 DNA sequence: TGTGCCAGCAGCTTAGCGTGGCACACCCAAGAGACCCAGTACTTC. Combining the CDR3 with reference TRBV7-2 and TRBJ2-5 gives the whole variable domain GAGVSQSPSNKVTEKGKDVELRCDPISGHTALYWYRQSLGQGLEFLIYFQGNSAPDKSGLPSDRFSAERTGGSVSTLTIQRTQQEDSAVYLCASSLAWHTQETQYFGPGTRLLVL.

This sequence joins TRBV12-3 or TRBV12-4 and TRBJ2-7, with 15 bases identical to TRBD2. V dropped 3 bases and J dropped 2; count of bases not matched to a gene: 14. The CDR3 is 20 residues long. The CDR3 reads CASSFISGLAGGPTTYEQYF. CDR3 nucleotides: TGTGCCAGCAGTTTTATCTCGGGACTAGCGGGGGGCCCGACTACCTACGAGCAGTACTTC.

This clonotype came up a few times. This chain connects TRBV5-1 to TRBJ2-3, with D maybe TRBD2 (7 bases). Germline CDR1 and CDR2: SGHRS and YFSETQ. The CDR3 runs to 16 residues. Trimming stripped 3 bases from V and 1 base from J, with 15 bases between. The CDR3 sequence: CASSSVGGARTDTQYF. DNA for the CDR3: TGCGCCAGCAGCTCCGTTGGGGGGGCGCGCACAGATACGCAGTATTTT.